This record covers a single TCR beta chain. This table comes from immunoSEQ multiplex PCR, and its TCRdb copy is limited to in-frame clones, with some not included. The sample yields about 97,000 clones, roughly three quarters seen once. This entry comes from a study of cytotoxic CD8 clonotypes in ibrutinib-treated CLL. With 1 base removed from V and 1 base from J, the gap between germline ends came to 12 bases. This CDR3 has 16 amino acids. Looked up from germline, CDR1 is SEHNR and CDR2 is FQNEAQ (reference sequence). The material sequenced was PBMCs, taken after 24 months of ibrutinib treatment. This rearrangement joins TRBV7-9 to TRBJ2-3; TRBD2 is a possible D gene (6 bases). This TCR was recovered from a human donor with chronic lymphocytic leukemia. The CDR3 bases are TGTGCCAGCAGCTTAGGGGCCGGCGGGGGCACAGATACGCAGTATTTT. Translated, it gives CASSLGAGGGTDTQYF.